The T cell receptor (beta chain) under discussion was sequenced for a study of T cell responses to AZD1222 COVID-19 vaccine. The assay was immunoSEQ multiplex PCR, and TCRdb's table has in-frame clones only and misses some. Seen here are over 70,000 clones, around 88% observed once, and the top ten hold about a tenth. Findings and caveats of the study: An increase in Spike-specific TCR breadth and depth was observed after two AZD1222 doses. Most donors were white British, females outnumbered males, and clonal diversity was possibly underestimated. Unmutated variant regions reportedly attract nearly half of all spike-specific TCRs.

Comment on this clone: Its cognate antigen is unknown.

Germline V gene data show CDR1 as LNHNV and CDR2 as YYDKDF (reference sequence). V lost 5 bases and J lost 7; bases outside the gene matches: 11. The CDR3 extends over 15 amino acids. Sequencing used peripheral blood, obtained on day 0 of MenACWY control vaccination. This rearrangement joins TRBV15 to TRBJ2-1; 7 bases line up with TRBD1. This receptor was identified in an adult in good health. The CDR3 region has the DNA TGTGCCACCAGCCGACCCGGGACAGCAGGAAATGAGCAGTTCTTC. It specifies CATSRPGTAGNEQFF.